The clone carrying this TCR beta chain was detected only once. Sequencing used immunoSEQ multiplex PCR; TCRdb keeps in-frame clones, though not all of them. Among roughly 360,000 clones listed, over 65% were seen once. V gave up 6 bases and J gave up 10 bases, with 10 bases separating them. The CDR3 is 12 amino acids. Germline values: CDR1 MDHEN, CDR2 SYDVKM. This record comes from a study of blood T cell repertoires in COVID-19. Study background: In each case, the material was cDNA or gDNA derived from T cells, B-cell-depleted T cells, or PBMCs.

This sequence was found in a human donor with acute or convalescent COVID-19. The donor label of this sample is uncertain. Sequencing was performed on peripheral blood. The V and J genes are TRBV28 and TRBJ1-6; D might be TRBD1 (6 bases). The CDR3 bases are TGTGCCAGCAGGGGGGGGCAATCACCCCTCCACTTT. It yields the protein CASRGGQSPLHF.